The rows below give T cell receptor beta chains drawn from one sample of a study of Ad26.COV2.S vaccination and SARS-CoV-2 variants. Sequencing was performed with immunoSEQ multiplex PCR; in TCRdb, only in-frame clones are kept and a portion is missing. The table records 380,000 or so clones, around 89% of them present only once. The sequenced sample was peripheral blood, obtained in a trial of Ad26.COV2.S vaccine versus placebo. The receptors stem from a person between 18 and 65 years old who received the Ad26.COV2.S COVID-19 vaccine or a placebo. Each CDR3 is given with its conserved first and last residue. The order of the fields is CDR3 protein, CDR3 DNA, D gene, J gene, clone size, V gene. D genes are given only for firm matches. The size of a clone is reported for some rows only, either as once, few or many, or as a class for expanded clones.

CDR3 protein: CASSGDRGNSPLHF; CDR3 DNA: TGTGCCAGCAGTGGGGATAGGGGGAATTCACCCCTCCACTTT; D gene: .; J gene: TRBJ1-6; clone size: .; V gene: TRBV2
CDR3 protein: CASSPDSYNEQFF; CDR3 DNA: TGCGCCAGCAGTCCCGACAGCTACAATGAGCAGTTCTTC; D gene: .; J gene: TRBJ2-1; clone size: .; V gene: TRBV23-1
CDR3 protein: CASSLSTGSNQPQHF; CDR3 DNA: TGTGCCAGCAGCCTGTCTACAGGGAGCAATCAGCCCCAGCATTTT; D gene: .; J gene: TRBJ1-5; clone size: .; V gene: TRBV3-1/TRBV3-2
CDR3 protein: CASSLALGQGAADTQYF; CDR3 DNA: TGTGCCAGCAGCTTAGCGTTGGGACAGGGGGCGGCAGATACGCAGTATTTT; D gene: TRBD1; J gene: TRBJ2-3; clone size: .; V gene: TRBV7-8
CDR3 protein: CATSRGIGTEAFF; CDR3 DNA: TGTGCCACCAGCAGGGGGATCGGCACTGAAGCTTTCTTT; D gene: .; J gene: TRBJ1-1; clone size: .; V gene: TRBV15
CDR3 protein: CATSGDRPPLSPLHF; CDR3 DNA: TGTGCCACCAGCGGGGACAGGCCACCTCTATCACCCCTCCACTTT; D gene: TRBD1; J gene: TRBJ1-6; clone size: .; V gene: TRBV15
CDR3 protein: CASSVGDSLSSYNEQFF; CDR3 DNA: TGTGCCAGCAGCGTAGGGGACAGTCTGAGCTCCTACAATGAGCAGTTCTTC; D gene: TRBD1; J gene: TRBJ2-1; clone size: .; V gene: TRBV9
CDR3 protein: CASSLARLTDTQYF; CDR3 DNA: TGTGCCAGCAGCTTAGCAAGACTGACAGATACGCAGTATTTT; D gene: .; J gene: TRBJ2-3; clone size: .; V gene: TRBV7-2
CDR3 protein: CASSSLEDYQETQYF; CDR3 DNA: TGTGCCAGCAGCTCCCTAGAGGACTACCAAGAGACCCAGTACTTC; D gene: .; J gene: TRBJ2-5; clone size: .; V gene: TRBV5-4
CDR3 protein: CASSIGTSGYEQYF; CDR3 DNA: TGTGCCAGCAGTATAGGGACTAGCGGCTACGAGCAGTACTTC; D gene: TRBD2; J gene: TRBJ2-7; clone size: .; V gene: TRBV2
CDR3 protein: CASIEGRETQYF; CDR3 DNA: TGTGCCAGCATTGAGGGTCGAGAGACCCAGTACTTC; D gene: .; J gene: TRBJ2-5; clone size: .; V gene: TRBV2
CDR3 protein: CASSLAGAETQYF; CDR3 DNA: TGTGCCAGCAGCTTGGCGGGGGCGGAGACCCAGTACTTC; D gene: .; J gene: TRBJ2-5; clone size: .; V gene: TRBV5-6
CDR3 protein: CASSTDLQGDEQFF; CDR3 DNA: TGTGCCAGCAGTACGGATCTACAGGGGGATGAGCAGTTCTTC; D gene: TRBD1; J gene: TRBJ2-1; clone size: .; V gene: TRBV6-2/TRBV6-3
CDR3 protein: CATSRRQGGGNEQFF; CDR3 DNA: TGTGCCACCAGCAGGAGGCAGGGGGGAGGCAATGAGCAGTTCTTC; D gene: .; J gene: TRBJ2-1; clone size: .; V gene: TRBV15
CDR3 protein: CASSSLTAAVRNIQYF; CDR3 DNA: TGTGCCAGCAGCTCCCTCACGGCAGCGGTTCGAAACATTCAGTACTTC; D gene: .; J gene: TRBJ2-4; clone size: .; V gene: TRBV7-2
CDR3 protein: CASSSSGTEQYF; CDR3 DNA: TGTGCCAGCAGTTCCTCGGGGACCGAGCAGTACTTC; D gene: .; J gene: TRBJ2-7; clone size: .; V gene: TRBV6-5
CDR3 protein: CASSYGLAGSNEQFF; CDR3 DNA: TGTGCCAGCAGTTACGGACTAGCGGGGTCCAATGAGCAGTTCTTC; D gene: TRBD2; J gene: TRBJ2-1; clone size: .; V gene: TRBV6-5
CDR3 protein: CASSTRGHPSYEQYF; CDR3 DNA: TGTGCCAGCAGCACCAGGGGGCACCCCTCCTACGAGCAGTACTTC; D gene: TRBD1; J gene: TRBJ2-7; clone size: .; V gene: TRBV7-2
CDR3 protein: CASRPTGQGYEQYF; CDR3 DNA: TGTGCCAGTAGACCTACGGGACAGGGTTACGAGCAGTACTTC; D gene: TRBD1; J gene: TRBJ2-7; clone size: .; V gene: TRBV19
CDR3 protein: CASSLPGTSGDSSYNEQFF; CDR3 DNA: TGTGCCAGCAGCTTACCCGGGACTAGCGGCGACAGCTCCTACAATGAGCAGTTCTTC; D gene: TRBD2; J gene: TRBJ2-1; clone size: .; V gene: TRBV7-8
CDR3 protein: CASAATSGANVLTF; CDR3 DNA: TGTGCCAGCGCTGCTACGTCTGGGGCCAACGTCCTGACTTTC; D gene: .; J gene: TRBJ2-6; clone size: .; V gene: TRBV28
CDR3 protein: CASSPAGGRAKNIQYF; CDR3 DNA: TGTGCCAGCAGCCCGGCCGGGGGGAGAGCCAAAAACATTCAGTACTTC; D gene: TRBD2; J gene: TRBJ2-4; clone size: .; V gene: TRBV3-1/TRBV3-2
CDR3 protein: CASSQDTFSYNEQFF; CDR3 DNA: TGCGCCAGCAGCCAAGATACATTCTCCTACAATGAGCAGTTCTTC; D gene: .; J gene: TRBJ2-1; clone size: .; V gene: TRBV4-3
CDR3 protein: CASRAGSYGYTF; CDR3 DNA: TGTGCCAGCAGGGCAGGGTCGTACGGCTACACCTTC; D gene: .; J gene: TRBJ1-2; clone size: .; V gene: TRBV2
CDR3 protein: CSVEGTRTNEQFF; CDR3 DNA: TGCAGCGTTGAGGGGACTAGGACCAATGAGCAGTTCTTC; D gene: TRBD2; J gene: TRBJ2-1; clone size: .; V gene: TRBV29-1
CDR3 protein: CASSLGSGQINTEAFF; CDR3 DNA: TGTGCCAGCAGCTTGGGCTCGGGACAAATAAACACTGAAGCTTTCTTT; D gene: .; J gene: TRBJ1-1; clone size: .; V gene: TRBV5-4
CDR3 protein: CASSPGQVGYEQYF; CDR3 DNA: TGTGCCAGCAGCCCAGGACAGGTTGGGTACGAGCAGTACTTC; D gene: TRBD1; J gene: TRBJ2-7; clone size: .; V gene: TRBV9
CDR3 protein: CASSGGQWQETQYF; CDR3 DNA: TGTGCCAGTAGTGGGGGGCAATGGCAAGAGACCCAGTACTTC; D gene: .; J gene: TRBJ2-5; clone size: .; V gene: TRBV19
CDR3 protein: CASSIGTPANTGELFF; CDR3 DNA: TGTGCCAGTAGTATAGGGACTCCCGCGAACACCGGGGAGCTGTTTTTT; D gene: .; J gene: TRBJ2-2; clone size: .; V gene: TRBV19
CDR3 protein: CASSLRRGGGPNTEAFF; CDR3 DNA: TGCGCCAGCAGCTTGAGGAGAGGGGGCGGTCCGAACACTGAAGCTTTCTTT; D gene: TRBD1; J gene: TRBJ1-1; clone size: .; V gene: TRBV5-1
CDR3 protein: CASSLGWTWDEKLFF; CDR3 DNA: TGCGCCAGCAGCTTGGGGTGGACCTGGGATGAAAAACTGTTTTTT; D gene: .; J gene: TRBJ1-4; clone size: .; V gene: TRBV5-1
CDR3 protein: CASGGRSASRQAFF; CDR3 DNA: TGTGCCAGCGGGGGACGGTCCGCTTCCCGTCAAGCTTTCTTT; D gene: .; J gene: TRBJ1-1; clone size: .; V gene: TRBV6-5
CDR3 protein: CASSQDPLLFSDTQYF; CDR3 DNA: TGCGCCAGCAGCCAAGACCCGCTTTTGTTCTCAGATACGCAGTATTTT; D gene: .; J gene: TRBJ2-3; clone size: .; V gene: TRBV4-1
CDR3 protein: CASSRKLNTEAFF; CDR3 DNA: TGTGCCAGCAGCCGAAAGTTGAACACTGAAGCTTTCTTT; D gene: .; J gene: TRBJ1-1; clone size: .; V gene: TRBV6-5
CDR3 protein: CASSQGGSNQPQHF; CDR3 DNA: TGTGCCAGCTCACAGGGGGGTAGCAATCAGCCCCAGCATTTT; D gene: .; J gene: TRBJ1-5; clone size: .; V gene: TRBV18
CDR3 protein: CASSLLGSEEQYF; CDR3 DNA: TGTGCCAGCAGCCTATTGGGGTCGGAAGAGCAGTACTTC; D gene: .; J gene: TRBJ2-7; clone size: once; V gene: TRBV7-9
CDR3 protein: CASSPDRGGQPQHF; CDR3 DNA: TGTGCCAGCAGCCCGGACAGGGGAGGTCAGCCCCAGCATTTT; D gene: TRBD1; J gene: TRBJ1-5; clone size: .; V gene: TRBV7-2